The text below deals with one T cell receptor (beta chain). The sample originates from a study of PD-L1 blockade in urothelial cancer. Across the whole study: Tumors had a median of around 1,300 T cells.

This table comes from immunoSEQ multiplex PCR, and its TCRdb copy is limited to in-frame clones, with some not included. The sample lists 35,000 or so clones; about a third were seen once. CDR1 is MDHEN and CDR2 is SYDVKM in the germline V gene. The CDR3 is 16 residues long. The V and J ends lost 2 bases and 1 base respectively, with 11 bases between them. The rearrangement links TRBV28 to TRBJ2-2; D not certain. This sequence originates from a man aged 55 to 70 with urothelial cancer. The sample consisted of tumor tissue, taken before atezolizumab (anti-PD-L1) treatment. CDR3 loop: CASSLITSGNTGELFF. The CDR3 DNA reads as TGTGCCAGCAGTTTAATCACATCAGGGAACACCGGGGAGCTGTTTTTT.